The 22 T cell receptor beta chains in this list originate from one sample, sequenced in a study of blood T cell repertoires in COVID-19. Generated by immunoSEQ multiplex PCR, the TCRdb table keeps only in-frame clones and is missing some. In the table there are about 160,000 clones, around 93% of which are singletons. Specimen: peripheral blood. These receptors came from a woman aged 45-59 years with acute or convalescent COVID-19.

The sample holds one count of this clone. The CDR3 sequence: CAIGQPNQPQHF. The DNA of the CDR3 is TGTGCCATCGGGCAGCCGAATCAGCCCCAGCATTTT. The chain employs TRBV10-3 and TRBJ1-5; D gene uncertain. CDR1 is ENHRY and CDR2 is SYGVKD in the germline V gene. Trimming took off 8 bases at V and 4 bases at J, with 9 bases between the two ends. The CDR3 covers 12 residues.

V usage is TRBV9 and J usage is TRBJ2-3; 9 positions match TRBD1. J lost 2 bases, V lost 5 bases, and 6 bases had no gene match. This CDR3 is built from 15 residues. CDR1 is SGDLS, CDR2 YYNGEE, per germline. CDR3 amino acids: CASRSRDRVTDTQYF. The CDR3 region has the DNA TGTGCCAGCAGATCCCGGGACAGGGTCACAGATACGCAGTATTTT.

This chain links TRBV7-6 with TRBJ2-7; 10 positions agree with TRBD1. Per the germline V gene, CDR1 is SGHVS and CDR2 is FNYEAQ. J was trimmed by 4 bases and V by 5 bases; bases with no gene match: 14. There are 17 residues in the CDR3. CDR3 DNA: TGTGCCAGCAGCGTACCCGGGACAGGGGAAGAAGGGTACGAGCAGTACTTC. Translation: CASSVPGTGEEGYEQYF.

Only one count was recorded for this clone. This chain connects TRBV7-6 to TRBJ1-1; 10 bases fit TRBD1. The CDR3 runs to 21 residues. After removal of 3 bases from V and 3 bases from J, the junction contained 22 bases not matched to a gene. Germline V gene sequence: CDR1 SGHVS, CDR2 FNYEAQ. CDR3: CASSLGPLPGQGLRGDTEAFF. The CDR3 nucleotides read TGTGCCAGCAGCTTGGGACCCCTACCGGGACAGGGGTTGAGAGGGGACACTGAAGCTTTCTTT.

In this sample, this clone turned up once. The chain is built from TRBV11-2 and TRBJ2-2; weak D call: TRBD2 (6 bases). CDR1 is SGHAT, CDR2 FQNNGV, per germline. CDR3 size: 16 residues. Trimming took 3 bases from V and 1 from J, leaving 12 bases between them. CDR3 in DNA: TGTGCCAGCAGCTTCCTCGGAGGGCGGAACACCGGGGAGCTGTTTTTT. This sequence encodes CASSFLGGRNTGELFF.

The V and J genes are TRBV30 and TRBJ1-1; a weak D match, TRBD1 (6 bases). Deletions cut 1 base from V and 0 bases from J, with 12 bases between. The germline CDR1 and CDR2 sequences are GTSNPN and SVGIG (reference sequence). CDR3 length: 15 amino acids. CDR3 in amino acids: CAWSGQGIMNTEAFF. The CDR3 nucleotides are TGTGCCTGGAGTGGCCAGGGGATAATGAACACTGAAGCTTTCTTT.

V is TRBV28 and J is TRBJ2-2; TRBD1 matches at 9 bases. This CDR3 contains 14 residues. CDR1 is MDHEN, CDR2 SYDVKM, per germline. The V gene end was trimmed by 6 bases and the J gene end by 4 bases; junction bases not matched to a gene: 3. CDR3 in DNA: TGTGCCAGCAGGGGGACAGGGTCCACCGGGGAGCTGTTTTTT. This translates into CASRGTGSTGELFF.

The rearrangement joins TRBV7-2 to TRBJ1-2; 10 nucleotides agree with TRBD1. The germline CDR1 and CDR2 sequences are SGHTA and FQGNSA. This CDR3 has 15 amino acids. With 5 bases clipped from V and 2 bases from J, the junction kept 5 bases outside the gene matches. The CDR3, as DNA: TGTGCCAGCAGCCCGGACAGGGGGGCCAACTATGGCTACACCTTC. Translating it yields CASSPDRGANYGYTF.

J is TRBJ2-7 and V is TRBV27; possible D gene TRBD1, 6 bases. The CDR3 runs 15 residues. Looked up from germline, CDR1 is MNHEY and CDR2 is SMNVEV (reference sequence). V dropped 8 bases and J dropped 4 bases, with 21 bases sitting between them. The CDR3 reads CASRLSAGVFYEQYF. DNA for the CDR3: TGTGCCAGCCGACTTTCGGCAGGGGTTTTTTACGAGCAGTACTTC.

This sequence joins TRBV27 and TRBJ1-6, with TRBD1 matching over 12 bases. V lost 2 bases to trimming and J lost 5 bases; unmatched junction nucleotides: 10. Germline assignment: CDR1 MNHEY and CDR2 SMNVEV (reference sequence). This CDR3 spans 19 amino acids. The CDR3 reads CASSLLIPGTGGNNSPLHF. CDR3 DNA: TGTGCCAGCAGTTTACTCATACCCGGGACAGGGGGCAATAATTCACCCCTCCACTTT.

As DNA, the CDR3 is TGCGCCAGCAGCCAGGCACACAGTTACGGCTCTGGAAACACCATATATTTT. The encoded protein is CASSQAHSYGSGNTIYF. V is TRBV4-1 and J is TRBJ1-3; D is unclear. This CDR3 comprises 17 residues. The V end was cut by 3 bases, the J end by 0 bases, with 15 bases between. Germline V gene data show CDR1 as MGHRA and CDR2 as YSYEKL.

The chain employs TRBV6-1 and TRBJ1-5; 8 bases are shared with TRBD1. This CDR3 region has 18 residues. V lost 0 bases, J lost 2 bases, and 9 bases stayed unmatched. CDR1 is MNHNS and CDR2 is SASEGT in the germline V gene. CDR3: CASSEAVQGARGNQPQHF. Here the CDR3 DNA reads TGTGCCAGCAGTGAAGCGGTGCAGGGGGCTCGGGGCAATCAGCCCCAGCATTTT.

V is TRBV10-3 and J is TRBJ1-2, with D perhaps matching TRBD1 (6 bases). The germline V gene encodes CDR1 ENHRY and CDR2 SYGVKD. This CDR3 contains 15 residues. The V and J ends lost 0 bases and 2 bases respectively, with 10 bases between them. CDR3 in amino acids: CAISESQGPNYGYTF. The CDR3 DNA sequence: TGTGCCATCAGTGAGTCGCAGGGGCCGAACTATGGCTACACCTTC.

The V gene is TRBV3-1 (or the pseudogene TRBV3-2), the J gene TRBJ1-2; possibly TRBD1 for D (6 bases). Germline values: CDR1 LGHDT, CDR2 YNNKEL (reference sequence). The length of the CDR3 is 14 residues. Trimming pared 3 bases from V and 12 bases from J, leaving 20 bases between. CDR3 in DNA: TGTGCCAGCAGCCAGGGCACAGGGCCCTCTAGAAACACCTTC. Translated: CASSQGTGPSRNTF.

V is TRBV5-4 and J is TRBJ1-1, with a weak D call TRBD1 (6 bases). V lost 4 bases and J lost 7, with 11 bases in between. Germline lookup yields CDR1 SGHNT and CDR2 YYREEE (reference sequence). The CDR3 extends over 12 amino acids. In nucleotides, the CDR3 is TGTGCCAGCAGCCCGGGGGGCGGTGAAGCTTTCTTT. Translating gives CASSPGGGEAFF.

The chain combines TRBV2 with TRBJ1-2; D is unclear. Germline V gives CDR1 SNHLY, CDR2 FYNNEI. Trimming shortened V by 2 bases and J by 8 bases, and 9 bases separated the two germline ends. The CDR3 contains 12 residues. The CDR3 bases are TGTGCCAGCAGTGAATCGGGGAACGGCTACACCTTC. Its translation: CASSESGNGYTF.

The rearrangement links TRBV28 to TRBJ1-1; D not certain. CDR3 length: 14 residues. V shed 5 bases and J shed 5 bases, with 15 bases lying between them. In germline, CDR1 is MDHEN, CDR2 SYDVKM. CDR3 sequence: CASSPMIRTTEAFF. CDR3 sequence (DNA): TGTGCCAGCAGTCCGATGATACGAACAACTGAAGCTTTCTTT. Filled out from reference TRBV28 and TRBJ1-1, the complete variable domain reads DVKVTQSSRYLVKRTGEKVFLECVQDMDHENMFWYRQDPGLGLRLIYFSYDVKMKEKGDIPEGYSVSREKKERFSLILESASTNQTSMYLCASSPMIRTTEAFFGQGTRLTVV.

This chain joins TRBV9 and TRBJ1-1, with unresolved D. Looked up from germline, CDR1 is SGDLS and CDR2 is YYNGEE. CDR3 length: 15 amino acids. Trimming removed 1 base at V and 6 bases at J, with 16 bases between. The CDR3 DNA is TGTGCCAGCAGCGTAACACTTTCGGAGTCGGCTGAAGCTTTCTTT. It translates to CASSVTLSESAEAFF.

The V gene is TRBV19, the J gene TRBJ2-7, with TRBD2 matching 7 bases. After removal of 8 bases from V and 2 bases from J, the junction contained 6 bases not matched to a gene. Germline-derived CDR1 and CDR2 are LNHDA and SQIVND (reference sequence). This CDR3 comprises 13 residues. The CDR3 is CASGRAGTYEQYF. The CDR3 DNA is TGTGCCAGTGGGAGGGCAGGGACCTACGAGCAGTACTTC.

The chain employs TRBV11-3 and TRBJ1-2, with 7 bases identical to TRBD1. The junction had 16 bases not matched to a gene; V was cut back by 1 base and J by 5 bases. Germline-derived CDR1 and CDR2 are SGHNT and YENEEA. CDR3 length: 18 residues. The CDR3 spells CASSLVSRRGQVLYGYTF. The CDR3 DNA is TGTGCCAGCAGCTTAGTCTCTAGACGCGGACAGGTCCTTTATGGCTACACCTTC. Combining the CDR3 with reference TRBV11-3 and TRBJ1-2 gives the whole variable domain EAGVVQSPRYKIIEKKQPVAFWCNPISGHNTLYWYLQNLGQGPELLIRYENEEAVDDSQLPKDRFSAERLKGVDSTLKIQPAELGDSAVYLCASSLVSRRGQVLYGYTFGSGTRLTVV.

The chain recombines TRBV7-8 with TRBJ1-5; TRBD1 matches at 10 bases. CDR1 and CDR2 (germline): SGHVS, FQNEAQ. The CDR3 runs 15 residues. Losses at the gene ends were 5 bases for V and 4 bases for J; bases not matched to a gene: 5. CDR3 sequence reads: CASSPWTGGNQPQHF. For the CDR3, the DNA is TGTGCCAGCAGCCCGTGGACAGGGGGGAATCAGCCCCAGCATTTT.

There are a few counts of this clone. The rearrangement joins TRBV18 to TRBJ2-2; 12 bases align to TRBD1. The CDR3 runs 16 residues. With 0 bases clipped from V and 7 bases from J, the junction kept 3 bases outside the gene matches. Per the germline V gene, CDR1 is KGHSH and CDR2 is LQKENI. CDR3 protein: CASSPPGQGAFGELFF. CDR3 in DNA: TGTGCCAGCTCACCACCGGGACAGGGGGCTTTCGGGGAGCTGTTTTTT. Based on the CDR3 plus reference TRBV18 and TRBJ2-2, the full variable domain is NAGVMQNPRHLVRRRGQEARLRCSPMKGHSHVYWYRQLPEEGLKFMVYLQKENIIDESGMPKERFSAEFPKEGPSILRIQQVVRGDSAAYFCASSPPGQGAFGELFFGEGSRLTVL.